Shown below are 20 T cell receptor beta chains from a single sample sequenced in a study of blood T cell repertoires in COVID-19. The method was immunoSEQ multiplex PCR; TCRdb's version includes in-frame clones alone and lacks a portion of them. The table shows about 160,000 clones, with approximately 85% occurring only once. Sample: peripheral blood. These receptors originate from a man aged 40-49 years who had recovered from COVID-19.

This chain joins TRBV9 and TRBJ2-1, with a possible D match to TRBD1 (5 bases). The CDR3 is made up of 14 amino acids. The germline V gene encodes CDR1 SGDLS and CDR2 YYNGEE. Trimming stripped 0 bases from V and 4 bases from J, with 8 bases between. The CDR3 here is CASSVGTYYNEQFF. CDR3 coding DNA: TGTGCCAGCAGCGTAGGGACATATTACAATGAGCAGTTCTTC.

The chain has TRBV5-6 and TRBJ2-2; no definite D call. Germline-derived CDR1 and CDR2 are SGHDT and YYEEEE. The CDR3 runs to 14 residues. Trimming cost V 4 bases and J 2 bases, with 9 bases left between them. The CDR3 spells CASSVRGNTGELFF. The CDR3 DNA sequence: TGTGCCAGCAGCGTTAGAGGAAACACCGGGGAGCTGTTTTTT.

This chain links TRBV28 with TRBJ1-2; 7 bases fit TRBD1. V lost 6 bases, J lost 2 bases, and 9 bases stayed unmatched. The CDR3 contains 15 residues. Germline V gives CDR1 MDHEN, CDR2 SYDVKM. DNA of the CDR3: TGTGCCAGCAGAGCTACAGGGGACGGGAACTATGGCTACACCTTC. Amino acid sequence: CASRATGDGNYGYTF.

The CDR3 sequence: CASSHPGQGARRGYTF. DNA of the CDR3: TGCGCCAGCAGCCACCCTGGACAGGGGGCGCGTAGGGGCTACACCTTC. This chain links TRBV4-1 with TRBJ1-2; 11 nucleotides match TRBD1. J lost 8 bases, V lost 3 bases, and 11 bases had no gene match. Germline V gives CDR1 MGHRA, CDR2 YSYEKL. The CDR3 loop spans 16 amino acids.

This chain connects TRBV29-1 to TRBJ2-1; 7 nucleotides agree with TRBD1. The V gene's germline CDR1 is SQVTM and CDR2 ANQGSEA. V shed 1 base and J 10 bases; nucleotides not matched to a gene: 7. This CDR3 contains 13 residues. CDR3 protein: CSVEARPRGEQFF. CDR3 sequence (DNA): TGCAGCGTTGAAGCCCGACCCAGGGGGGAGCAGTTCTTC.

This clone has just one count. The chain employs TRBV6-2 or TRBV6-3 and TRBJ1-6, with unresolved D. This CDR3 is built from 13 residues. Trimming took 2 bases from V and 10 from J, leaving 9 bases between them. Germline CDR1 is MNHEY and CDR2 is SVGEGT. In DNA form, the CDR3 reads TGTGCCAGCAGTTACCTGGCGGAGTCACCCCTCCACTTT. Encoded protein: CASSYLAESPLHF.

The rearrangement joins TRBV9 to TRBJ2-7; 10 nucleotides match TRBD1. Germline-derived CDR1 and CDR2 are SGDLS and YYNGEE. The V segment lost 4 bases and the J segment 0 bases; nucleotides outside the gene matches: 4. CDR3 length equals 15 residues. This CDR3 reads CASSPWTGGSYEQYF. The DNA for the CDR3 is TGTGCCAGCAGCCCTTGGACAGGGGGCTCCTACGAGCAGTACTTC.

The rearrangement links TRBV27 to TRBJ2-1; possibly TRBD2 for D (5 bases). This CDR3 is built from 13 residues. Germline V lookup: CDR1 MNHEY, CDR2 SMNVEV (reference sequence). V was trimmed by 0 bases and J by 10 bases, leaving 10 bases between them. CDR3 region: CASSLSLALEQFF. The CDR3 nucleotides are TGTGCCAGCAGTTTATCGCTAGCATTAGAGCAGTTCTTC.

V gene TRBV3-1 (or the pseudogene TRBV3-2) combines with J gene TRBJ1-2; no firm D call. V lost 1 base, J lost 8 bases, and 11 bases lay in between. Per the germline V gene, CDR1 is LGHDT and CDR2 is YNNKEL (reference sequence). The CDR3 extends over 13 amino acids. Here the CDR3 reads CASSQVEGLGYTF. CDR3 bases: TGTGCCAGCAGCCAAGTGGAGGGTCTGGGCTACACCTTC.

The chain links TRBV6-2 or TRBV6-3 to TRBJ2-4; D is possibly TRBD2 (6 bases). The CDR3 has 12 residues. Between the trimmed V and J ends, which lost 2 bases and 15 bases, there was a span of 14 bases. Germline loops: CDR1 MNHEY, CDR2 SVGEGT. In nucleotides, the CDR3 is TGTGCCAGCAGTTACGGTGGCGGGATACGGTACTTC. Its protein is CASSYGGGIRYF.

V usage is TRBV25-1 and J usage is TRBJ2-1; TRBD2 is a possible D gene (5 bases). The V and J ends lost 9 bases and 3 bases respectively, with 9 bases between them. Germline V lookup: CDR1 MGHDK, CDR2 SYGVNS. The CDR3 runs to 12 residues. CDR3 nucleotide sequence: TGTGCCAGTTGGGCGGGCTACAATGAGCAGTTCTTC. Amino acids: CASWAGYNEQFF. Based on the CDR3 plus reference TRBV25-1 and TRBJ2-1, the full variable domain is EADIYQTPRYLVIGTGKKITLECSQTMGHDKMYWYQQDPGMELHLIHYSYGVNSTEKGDLSSESTVSRIRTEHFPLTLESARPSHTSQYLCASWAGYNEQFFGPGTRLTVL.

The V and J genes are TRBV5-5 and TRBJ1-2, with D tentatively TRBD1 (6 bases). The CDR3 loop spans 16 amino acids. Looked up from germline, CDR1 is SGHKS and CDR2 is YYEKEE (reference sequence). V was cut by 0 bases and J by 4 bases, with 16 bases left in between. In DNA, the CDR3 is TGTGCCAGCAGCTTGGCCGGGCAGGGGATTTTCTATGGCTACACCTTC. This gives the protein CASSLAGQGIFYGYTF.

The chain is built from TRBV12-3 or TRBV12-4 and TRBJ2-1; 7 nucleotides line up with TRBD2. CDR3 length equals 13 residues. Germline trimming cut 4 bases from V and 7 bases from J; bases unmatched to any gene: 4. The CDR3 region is CASSSGRVNEQFF. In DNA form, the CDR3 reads TGTGCCAGCAGTTCGGGGAGGGTGAATGAGCAGTTCTTC.

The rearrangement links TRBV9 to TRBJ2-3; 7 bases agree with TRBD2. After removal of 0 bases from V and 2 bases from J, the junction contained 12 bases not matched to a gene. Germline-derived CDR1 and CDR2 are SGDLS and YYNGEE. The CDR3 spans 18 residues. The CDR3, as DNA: TGTGCCAGCAGCGTAGCGTTGGTGCGGGGGTTGGCCACAGATACGCAGTATTTT. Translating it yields CASSVALVRGLATDTQYF.

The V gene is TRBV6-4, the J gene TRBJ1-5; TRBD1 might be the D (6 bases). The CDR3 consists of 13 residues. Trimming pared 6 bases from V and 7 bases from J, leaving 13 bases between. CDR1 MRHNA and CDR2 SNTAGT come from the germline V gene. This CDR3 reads CASSNRVGQPQHF. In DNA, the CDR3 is TGTGCCAGCAGCAACAGGGTGGGCCAGCCCCAGCATTTT.

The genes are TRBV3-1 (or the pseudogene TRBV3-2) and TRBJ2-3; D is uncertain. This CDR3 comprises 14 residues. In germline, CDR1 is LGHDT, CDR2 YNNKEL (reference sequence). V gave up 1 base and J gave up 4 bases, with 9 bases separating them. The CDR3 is CASSQGGRADTQYF. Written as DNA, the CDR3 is TGTGCCAGCAGCCAAGGTGGTAGAGCAGATACGCAGTATTTT.

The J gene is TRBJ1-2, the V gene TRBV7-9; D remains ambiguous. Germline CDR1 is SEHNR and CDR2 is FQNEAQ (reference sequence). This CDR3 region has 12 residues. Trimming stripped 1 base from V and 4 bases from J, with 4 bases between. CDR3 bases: TGTGCCAGCAGCTTAGTCGGCTATGGCTACACCTTC. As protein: CASSLVGYGYTF.

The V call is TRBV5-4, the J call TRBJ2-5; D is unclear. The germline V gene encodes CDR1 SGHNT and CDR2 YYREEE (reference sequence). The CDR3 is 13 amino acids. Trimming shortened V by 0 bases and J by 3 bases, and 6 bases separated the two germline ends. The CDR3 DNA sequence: TGTGCCAGCAGCTTGGTAGAGGAAGAGACCCAGTACTTC. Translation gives CASSLVEEETQYF.

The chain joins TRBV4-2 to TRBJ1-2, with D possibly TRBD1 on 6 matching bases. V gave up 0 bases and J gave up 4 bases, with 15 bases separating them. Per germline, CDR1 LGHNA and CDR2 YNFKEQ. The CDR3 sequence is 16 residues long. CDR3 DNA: TGTGCCAGCAGCCAAGACTTAACAGGGTCAGGCTATGGCTACACCTTC. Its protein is CASSQDLTGSGYGYTF.

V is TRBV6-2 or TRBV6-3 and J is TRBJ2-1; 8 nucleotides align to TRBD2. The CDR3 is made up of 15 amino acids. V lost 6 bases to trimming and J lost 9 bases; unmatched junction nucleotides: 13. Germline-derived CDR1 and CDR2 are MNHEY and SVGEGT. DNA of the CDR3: TGTGCCAGCAGCCCCACCGGGGCGGGAGGCGGTGAGCAGTTCTTC. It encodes CASSPTGAGGGEQFF.